This paragraph covers one T cell receptor beta chain sequence. Its target is unknown. Trimming cost V 0 bases and J 5 bases, with 10 bases left between them. CDR1 and CDR2 (germline): LNHDA, SQIVND (reference sequence). CDR3 length: 14 residues. The study ran its PCR with 60 Vbeta and 13 Jbeta primers. TCRdb's table, derived via immunoSEQ multiplex PCR, lists solely in-frame clones and lacks some. Of 150,000 to 200,000 clones listed, 65% to 90% are singletons. This record comes from a study of cytomegalovirus exposure and HLA in healthy donors. Whole-study findings and limits: HLA allele associations emerged for some 16,000 TCR beta sequences in a later analysis, at 0.05 false discovery rate.

The chain uses TRBV19 and TRBJ1-1; maybe TRBD1 (5 bases). The receptor comes from a girl aged 2-15 years in good health and CMV-seropositive. Sequencing was carried out using PBMCs. DNA of the CDR3: TGTGCCAGTAGTATAGACAGGGTTTGGACTGAAGCTTTCTTT. This encodes CASSIDRVWTEAFF.